This T cell receptor beta chain is from a study of cytomegalovirus exposure and HLA in healthy donors. Whereas donors were nominally healthy upon sampling, unrecorded immune exposures were probable. The CDR3 is 17 residues long. Per the germline V gene, CDR1 is SGHNT and CDR2 is YYREEE (reference sequence). V was pared by 0 bases and J by 8 bases, with 12 bases of the junction left unmatched. Study outcomes and limitations: Researchers counted around 150 TCR beta chains as cytomegalovirus-associated. Whilst most TCR sequences proved rare, a subset of public TCRs occurred across many donors. HLA alleles showed associations with some 17,000 TCR beta sequences in a later analysis, at a 0.05 false discovery rate.

For this clone: Its matching antigen is unknown.

A multiplex PCR was run with 60 Vbeta primers and 13 Jbeta primers. Profiled with immunoSEQ multiplex PCR; TCRdb holds only in-frame clones, not every one. The sample lists about 85,000 clones, 80% occurring once. The chain couples TRBV5-4 to TRBJ2-4, with 9 positions matching TRBD2. The source is a man in his fifties or sixties in good health and CMV-seropositive. Sequencing input: PBMCs. CDR3 bases: TGTGCCAGCAGCTTGGGGGGCGGGAGGGCCCGGATTGACATTCAGTACTTC. This gives the protein CASSLGGGRARIDIQYF.